This entry concerns a single T cell receptor beta chain. This entry comes from a study of blood T cell repertoires in COVID-19. Across the study: There were acute and convalescent COVID-19 samples, and they came from the United States, Italy and Spain. Sources were T cells, B-cell-depleted T cells, or PBMCs; the material itself was cDNA or gDNA.

Methods used by the authors: The authors estimated nucleated cell counts from reference gene primer amplification. Some clones are missing from TCRdb's copy, which holds only in-frame ones; the method was immunoSEQ multiplex PCR. That table gives V, J and clone size, and the DNA gave D and trimming. This sample yields 65,000 to 85,000 clones, of which about nine tenths are seen a single time; roughly 10% belongs to the top ten. Source material: peripheral blood. This receptor was taken from a woman between 18 and 30 years old with acute or convalescent COVID-19.

In DNA, the CDR3 is TGTGCCAGCAGCGTCCCAGGGTTACTAGCTTTCTTT. Translating gives CASSVPGLLAFF. The chain combines TRBV11-2 with TRBJ1-1, with D tentatively TRBD1 (5 bases). V was clipped by 5 bases and J by 10 bases, with 14 bases between them. Germline V gene lookup returns CDR1 SGHAT and CDR2 FQNNGV. This CDR3 is built from 12 residues.